The sequence of this T cell receptor (beta chain) was determined in a study of CXCR3-negative and CXCR3-positive naive CD8 T cells. Study-level results: With respect to TRBV-TRBJ usage, naive CXCR3-negative and CXCR3-positive cells were similar; memory differed. Memory CD8+ cells had much lower diversity, and both naive subsets had comparably high diversity.

Germline CDR1 reads DFQATT; CDR2 reads SNEGSKA (reference sequence). This CDR3 comprises 14 residues. On this clonotype: Its target is unknown.

The libraries of TRB cDNA were constructed through 5' RACE using UMI labels. Reprocessing the 5' RACE reads, TCRdb reports a single entry for every CDR3 protein and omits DNA. The listing records 56,000 or so distinct CDR3 sequences. This receptor was taken from a human donor in good health. Some clones in this sample may be carry-over from other donors' samples. J is TRBJ2-7 and V is TRBV20-1. Input material: memory CD8+ T cells from blood. The CDR3 reads CSARDPGTSYEQYF.